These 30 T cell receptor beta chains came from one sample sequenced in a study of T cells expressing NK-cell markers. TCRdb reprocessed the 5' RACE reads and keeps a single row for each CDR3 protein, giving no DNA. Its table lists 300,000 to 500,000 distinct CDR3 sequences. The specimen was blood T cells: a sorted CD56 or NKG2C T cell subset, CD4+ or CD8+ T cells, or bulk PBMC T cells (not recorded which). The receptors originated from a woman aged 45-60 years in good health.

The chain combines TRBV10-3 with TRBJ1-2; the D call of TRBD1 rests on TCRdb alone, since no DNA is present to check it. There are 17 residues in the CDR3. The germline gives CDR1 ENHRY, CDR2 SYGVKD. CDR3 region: CAISPPLYRGGTYGYTF.

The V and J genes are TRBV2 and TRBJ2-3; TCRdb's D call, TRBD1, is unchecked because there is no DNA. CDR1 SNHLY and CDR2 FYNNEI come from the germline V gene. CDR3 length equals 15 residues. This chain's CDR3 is CAGRNVPEGTDTQYF.

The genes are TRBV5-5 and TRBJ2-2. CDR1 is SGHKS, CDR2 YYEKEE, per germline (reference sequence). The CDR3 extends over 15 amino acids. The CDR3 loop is CASRPDAPYTGELFF.

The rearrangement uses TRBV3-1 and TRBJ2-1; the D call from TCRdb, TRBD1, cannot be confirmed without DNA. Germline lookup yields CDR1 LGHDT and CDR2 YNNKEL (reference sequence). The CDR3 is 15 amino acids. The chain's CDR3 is CASSQMSVGYNEQFF.

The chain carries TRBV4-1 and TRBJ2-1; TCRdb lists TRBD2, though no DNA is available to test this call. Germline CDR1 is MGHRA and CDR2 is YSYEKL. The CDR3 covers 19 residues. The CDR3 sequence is CASSQSKGGFAGGNNEQFF.

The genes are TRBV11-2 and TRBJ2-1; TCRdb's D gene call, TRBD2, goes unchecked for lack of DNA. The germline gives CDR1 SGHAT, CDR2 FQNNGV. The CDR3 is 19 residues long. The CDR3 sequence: CASSLGGLAGTHRGNEQFF. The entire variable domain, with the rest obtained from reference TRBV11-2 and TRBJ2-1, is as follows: EAGVAQSPRYKIIEKRQSVAFWCNPISGHATLYWYQQILGQGPKLLIQFQNNGVVDDSQLPKDRFSAERLKGVDSTLKIQPAKLEDSAVYLCASSLGGLAGTHRGNEQFFGPGTRLTVL.

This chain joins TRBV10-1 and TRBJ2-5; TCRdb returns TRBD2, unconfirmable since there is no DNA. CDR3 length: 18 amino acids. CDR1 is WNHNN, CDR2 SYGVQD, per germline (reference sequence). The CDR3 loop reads CASSESGTSFEVGETQYF.

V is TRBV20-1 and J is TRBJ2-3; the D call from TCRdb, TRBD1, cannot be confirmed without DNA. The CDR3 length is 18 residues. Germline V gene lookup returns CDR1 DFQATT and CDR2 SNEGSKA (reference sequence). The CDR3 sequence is CSARERYRGRSHTDTQYF.

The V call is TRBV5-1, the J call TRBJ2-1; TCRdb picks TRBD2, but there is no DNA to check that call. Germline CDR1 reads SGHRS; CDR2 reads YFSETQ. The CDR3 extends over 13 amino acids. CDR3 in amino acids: CASSFKREGQEFF.

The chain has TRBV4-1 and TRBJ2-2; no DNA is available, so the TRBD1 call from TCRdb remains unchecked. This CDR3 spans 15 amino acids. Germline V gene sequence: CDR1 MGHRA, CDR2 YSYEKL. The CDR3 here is CASSRLHPLTGELFF.

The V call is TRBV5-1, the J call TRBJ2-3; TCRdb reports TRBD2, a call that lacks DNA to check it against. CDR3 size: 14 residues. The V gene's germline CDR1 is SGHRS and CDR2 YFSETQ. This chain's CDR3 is CASTRRGITDTQYF.

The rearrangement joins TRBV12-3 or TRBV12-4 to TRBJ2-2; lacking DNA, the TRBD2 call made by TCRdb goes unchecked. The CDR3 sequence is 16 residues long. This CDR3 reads CASSRPGTVNTGELFF.

This CDR3 reads CASTPQGGGGNEQFF. The chain joins TRBV12-3 or TRBV12-4 to TRBJ2-1; TCRdb proposes TRBD1, but this gene call is untestable without DNA. This CDR3 is built from 15 residues.

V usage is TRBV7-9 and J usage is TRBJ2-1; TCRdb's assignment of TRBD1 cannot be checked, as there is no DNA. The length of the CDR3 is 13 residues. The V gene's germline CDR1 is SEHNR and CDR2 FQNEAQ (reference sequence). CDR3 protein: CASSAGTHELQFF.

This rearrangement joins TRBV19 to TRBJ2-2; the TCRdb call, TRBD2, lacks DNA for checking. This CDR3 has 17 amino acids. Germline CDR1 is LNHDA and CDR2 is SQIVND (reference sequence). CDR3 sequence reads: CASSGPTNRPNTGELFF.

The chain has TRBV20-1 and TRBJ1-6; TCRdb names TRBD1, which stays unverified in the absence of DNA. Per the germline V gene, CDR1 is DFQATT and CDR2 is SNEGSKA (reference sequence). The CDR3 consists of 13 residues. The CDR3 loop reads CSAKARDARPLHF.

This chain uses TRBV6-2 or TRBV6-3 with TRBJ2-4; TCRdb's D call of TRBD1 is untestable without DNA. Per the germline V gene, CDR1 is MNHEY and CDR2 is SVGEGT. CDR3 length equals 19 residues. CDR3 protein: CASRSSQITPLLAKNIQYF.

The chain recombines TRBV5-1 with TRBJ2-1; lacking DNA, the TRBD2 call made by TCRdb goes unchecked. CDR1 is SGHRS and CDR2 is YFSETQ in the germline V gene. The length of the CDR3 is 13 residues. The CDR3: CASSSAGLNEQFF. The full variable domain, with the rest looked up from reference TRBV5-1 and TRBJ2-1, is KAGVTQTPRYLIKTRGQQVTLSCSPISGHRSVSWYQQTPGQGLQFLFEYFSETQRNKGNFPGRFSGRQFSNSRSEMNVSTLELGDSALYLCASSSAGLNEQFFGPGTRLTVL.

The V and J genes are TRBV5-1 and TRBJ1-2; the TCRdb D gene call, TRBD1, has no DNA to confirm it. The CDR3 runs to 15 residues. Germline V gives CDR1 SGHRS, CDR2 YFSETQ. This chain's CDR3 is CASSLAFGQNYGYTF.

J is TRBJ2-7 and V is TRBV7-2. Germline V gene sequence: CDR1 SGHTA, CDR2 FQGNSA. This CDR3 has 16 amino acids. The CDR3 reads CASSLVLPVSSYEQYF.

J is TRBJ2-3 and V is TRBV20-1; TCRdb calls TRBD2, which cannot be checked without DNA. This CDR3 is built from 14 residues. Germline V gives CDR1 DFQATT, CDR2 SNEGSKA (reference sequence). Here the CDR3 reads CSAPQAGGADTQYF.

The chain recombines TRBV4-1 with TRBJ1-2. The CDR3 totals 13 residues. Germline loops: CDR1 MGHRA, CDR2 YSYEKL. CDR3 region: CASSQLQRYGYTF.

This chain's CDR3 is CASSQRGQVGDGQFF. This chain uses TRBV3-1 with TRBJ2-1; TCRdb gives TRBD1 as the D gene, but with no DNA this cannot be confirmed. The germline V gene has CDR1 LGHDT and CDR2 YNNKEL (reference sequence). CDR3 length equals 15 residues.

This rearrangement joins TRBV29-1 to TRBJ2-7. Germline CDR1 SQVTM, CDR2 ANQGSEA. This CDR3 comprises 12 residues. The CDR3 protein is CSVRYQSYEQYF.

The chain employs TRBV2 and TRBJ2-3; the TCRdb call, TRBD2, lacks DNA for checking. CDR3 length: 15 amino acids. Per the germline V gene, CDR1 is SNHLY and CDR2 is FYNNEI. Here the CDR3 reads CASSPTSGHTDTQYF.

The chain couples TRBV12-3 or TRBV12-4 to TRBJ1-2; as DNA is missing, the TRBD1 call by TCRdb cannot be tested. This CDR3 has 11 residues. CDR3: CASEEGAGYTF.

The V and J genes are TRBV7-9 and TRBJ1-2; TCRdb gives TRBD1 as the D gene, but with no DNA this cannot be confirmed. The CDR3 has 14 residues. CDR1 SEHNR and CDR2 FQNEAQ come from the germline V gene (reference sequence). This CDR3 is CASSSQQGNYGYTF.

CDR3 residues: CASSLGGFADSPLHF. The chain employs TRBV5-1 and TRBJ1-6; TCRdb selects TRBD1, and the lack of DNA leaves this call unchecked. The germline gives CDR1 SGHRS, CDR2 YFSETQ. The CDR3 spans 15 residues.

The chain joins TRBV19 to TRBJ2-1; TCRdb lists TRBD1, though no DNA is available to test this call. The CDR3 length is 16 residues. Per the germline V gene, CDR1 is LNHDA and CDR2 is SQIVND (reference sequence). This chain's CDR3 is CASSIGQRFPYNEQFF.

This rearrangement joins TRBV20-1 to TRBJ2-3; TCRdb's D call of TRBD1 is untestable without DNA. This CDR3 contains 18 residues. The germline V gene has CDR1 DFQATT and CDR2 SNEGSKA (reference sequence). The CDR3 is CSARILKDQGAGTDTQYF.